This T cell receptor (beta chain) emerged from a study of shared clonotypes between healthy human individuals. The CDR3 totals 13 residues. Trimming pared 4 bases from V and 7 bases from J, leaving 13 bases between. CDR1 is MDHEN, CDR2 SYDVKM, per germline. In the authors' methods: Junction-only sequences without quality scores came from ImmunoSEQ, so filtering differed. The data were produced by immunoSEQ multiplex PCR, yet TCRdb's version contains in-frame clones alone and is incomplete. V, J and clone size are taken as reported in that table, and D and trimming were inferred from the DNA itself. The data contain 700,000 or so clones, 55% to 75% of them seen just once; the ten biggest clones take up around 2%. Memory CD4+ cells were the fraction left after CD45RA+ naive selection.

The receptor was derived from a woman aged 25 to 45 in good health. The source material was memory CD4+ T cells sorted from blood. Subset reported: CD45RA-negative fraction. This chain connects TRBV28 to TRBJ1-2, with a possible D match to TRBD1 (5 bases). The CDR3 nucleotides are TGTGCCAGCAGTTCGGGGGGTTTTAGTGGCTACACCTTC. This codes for CASSSGGFSGYTF.